These 14 T cell receptor beta chains share one sample of origin, sequenced in a study of blood T cell repertoires in COVID-19. Here immunoSEQ multiplex PCR was the method, and the copy in TCRdb shows in-frame clones only, minus some. There are some 57,000 clones in the sample; 90% occur only once, and approximately 13% lies in the top ten. The sequenced sample consisted of peripheral blood. The receptors stem from a man in his 60s with active COVID-19.

V usage is TRBV5-1 and J usage is TRBJ1-3; D is perhaps TRBD1 (5 bases). The V gene's germline CDR1 is SGHRS and CDR2 YFSETQ. The germline V and J ends were trimmed by 4 bases and 0 bases, with 8 bases remaining between them. The CDR3 length is 14 residues. CDR3 in DNA: TGCGCCAGCAGCACAGGAGACTCTGGAAACACCATATATTTT. It is translated as CASSTGDSGNTIYF. The variable domain in full, with the rest retrieved from reference TRBV5-1 and TRBJ1-3, is KAGVTQTPRYLIKTRGQQVTLSCSPISGHRSVSWYQQTPGQGLQFLFEYFSETQRNKGNFPGRFSGRQFSNSRSEMNVSTLELGDSALYLCASSTGDSGNTIYFGEGSWLTVV.

The chain links TRBV12-3 or TRBV12-4 to TRBJ1-1; D uncertain. The germline V and J ends were trimmed by 2 bases and 0 bases, with 4 bases remaining between them. This CDR3 is built from 13 residues. The CDR3 region has the DNA TGTGCCAGCAGTTTACAGATGAACACTGAAGCTTTCTTT. This encodes CASSLQMNTEAFF.

In DNA, the CDR3 is TGCGCCAGCAGCCAAGTTTCGAGCGGGAGTGTCTACGAGCAGTACTTC. Its protein product is CASSQVSSGSVYEQYF. The gene calls are TRBV4-1 and TRBJ2-7, with TRBD2 matching 8 bases. Trimming took 1 base from V and 3 from J; bases not matched to a gene: 8. There are 16 residues in the CDR3. Germline loops: CDR1 MGHRA, CDR2 YSYEKL.

The gene calls are TRBV2 and TRBJ2-7, with TRBD2 matching 10 bases. The CDR3 has 14 amino acids. The trim removed 6 bases at V and 4 bases at J, leaving 6 bases unmatched. Germline CDR1 and CDR2: SNHLY and FYNNEI. DNA of the CDR3: TGTGCCAGCAGCGCAGCAGCGGGAGGGTACGAGCAGTACTTC. Its protein is CASSAAAGGYEQYF.

The chain uses TRBV27 and TRBJ1-4; possible D gene TRBD1, 6 bases. There are 15 residues in the CDR3. The V and J ends lost 2 bases and 7 bases respectively, with 14 bases between them. The germline gives CDR1 MNHEY, CDR2 SMNVEV (reference sequence). CDR3 DNA sequence: TGTGCCAGCAGTTTAGGCGCAGGGGCCGGTGAAAAACTGTTTTTT. It yields the protein CASSLGAGAGEKLFF.

The V call is TRBV10-3, the J call TRBJ1-2, with TRBD1 as a possible D gene (6 bases). The CDR3 is 12 amino acids. The V gene's germline CDR1 is ENHRY and CDR2 SYGVKD. Trimming stripped 4 bases from V and 5 bases from J, with 8 bases between. The CDR3 DNA reads as TGTGCCATCAGTGCTCAGGGGTATGGCTACACCTTC. Its translation is CAISAQGYGYTF.

The chain combines TRBV29-1 with TRBJ1-2; no definite D call. Trimming removed 4 bases at V and 8 bases at J, with 11 bases between. The CDR3 is 11 residues long. Germline loops: CDR1 SQVTM, CDR2 ANQGSEA. For the CDR3, the DNA is TGCAGCGTTGTAGCCCGGGAGGGCTACACCTTC. This codes for CSVVAREGYTF.

This chain connects TRBV19 to TRBJ2-1, with TRBD2 matching over 13 bases. CDR1 and CDR2 (germline): LNHDA, SQIVND (reference sequence). V lost 6 bases to trimming and J lost 9 bases; unmatched junction nucleotides: 8. The CDR3 sequence is 15 residues long. CDR3 loop: CASRILAGGPGEQFF. The CDR3 DNA reads TGTGCCAGTAGGATACTAGCGGGAGGGCCGGGTGAGCAGTTCTTC.

This clone was observed a single time. The chain joins TRBV28 to TRBJ1-1; D might be TRBD1 (5 bases). The V end was cut by 5 bases, the J end by 0 bases, with 10 bases between. The CDR3 consists of 14 residues. Looked up from germline, CDR1 is MDHEN and CDR2 is SYDVKM. The CDR3 DNA reads TGTGCCAGCAGTCCTGGGGCCCTGAACACTGAAGCTTTCTTT. Its translation is CASSPGALNTEAFF.

This clone was observed a handful of times. The chain uses TRBV6-5 and TRBJ2-3; TRBD1 matches 9 bases. The J segment lost 1 base and the V segment lost 7 bases, leaving 3 bases of the junction unmatched. The CDR3 runs 14 residues. In germline, CDR1 is MNHEY, CDR2 SVGAGI. CDR3 DNA: TGTGCCAGCAACCGGGACAGGGGCACAGATACGCAGTATTTT. Translated, it gives CASNRDRGTDTQYF.

DNA for the CDR3: TGTGCCAGCAGTGAAACGCAGGGGGGTAATGAGCAGTTCTTC. Translated, it gives CASSETQGGNEQFF. The chain uses TRBV6-1 and TRBJ2-1, with a tentative D call TRBD1 (7 bases). CDR1 and CDR2 from the germline V gene are MNHNS and SASEGT. The CDR3 is 14 residues long. Trimming stripped 2 bases from V and 7 bases from J, with 12 bases between.

This sequence joins TRBV5-1 and TRBJ1-3, with 9 bases matching TRBD1. With 4 bases clipped from V and 4 bases from J, the junction kept 6 bases outside the gene matches. CDR3 size: 15 residues. Germline CDR1 and CDR2: SGHRS and YFSETQ. The CDR3, as DNA: TGCGCCAGCAGCCCGGGACAGGGTTCGGGAAACACCATATATTTT. Translating gives CASSPGQGSGNTIYF.

The V and J genes are TRBV5-5 and TRBJ1-1, with D uncertain. This CDR3 is built from 13 residues. V was shortened by 4 bases and J by 11 bases, with 18 bases between the two germline ends. Germline CDR1 and CDR2: SGHKS and YYEKEE (reference sequence). The CDR3 sequence: CASSPGPDSGAFF. The CDR3 DNA is TGTGCCAGCAGCCCCGGGCCGGACTCGGGTGCTTTCTTT.

DNA for the CDR3: TGTGCCAGCAGTCCCCTAAGGGGCGTCTCCACAGATACGCAGTATTTT. Its protein is CASSPLRGVSTDTQYF. The chain has TRBV7-6 and TRBJ2-3, with D possibly TRBD1 on 5 matching bases. V lost 6 bases and J lost 2, with 18 bases in between. Germline V gene sequence: CDR1 SGHVS, CDR2 FNYEAQ. The CDR3 covers 16 residues. The full variable domain, its missing parts supplied by reference TRBV7-6 and TRBJ2-3, is GAGVSQSPRYKVTKRGQDVALRCDPISGHVSLYWYRQALGQGPEFLTYFNYEAQQDKSGLPNDRFSAERPEGSISTLTIQRTEQRDSAMYRCASSPLRGVSTDTQYFGPGTRLTVL.